This TCR beta chain was identified during a study of T-cell reconstitution after alpha-beta-depleted transplantation in children. At least ten counts were recorded for this clonotype. Library preparation (for TCRbeta) was performed with unique molecular identifiers. TCRdb fed the PCR reads into MiXCR, producing one record per CDR3 protein. Of about 97,000 distinct CDR3 sequences listed, approximately 5.4% were seen once; the top ten hold more than 5.5%. This TCR was sampled from a female patient aged 2-10 years who had a stem cell transplant for Fanconi anemia, so the T cells may come from the graft donor. Sequenced material: PBMCs, mostly from graft donor cells, taken 60 days after TCRalphabeta/CD19-depleted stem cell transplant.

The DNA for the CDR3 is TGTGCCAGCAGTTACTCAGTGGGGGGACTCGCGAACTACGAGCAGTACTTC. Amino acids: CASSYSVGGLANYEQYF. The gene calls are TRBV6-5 and TRBJ2-7, with D perhaps TRBD2 (6 bases). This CDR3 has 17 residues. Germline CDR1 is MNHEY and CDR2 is SVGAGI. V lost 0 bases and J lost 3, with 18 bases in between.